Listed below are T cell receptor beta chains from one sample, sequenced in a study of T cell responses to AZD1222 COVID-19 vaccine. TCRdb's copy holds only in-frame clones and misses some; the assay was immunoSEQ multiplex PCR. The sample comprises around 120,000 clones, more than 75% of which are singletons, and 3.5% rests with the top ten. The sample in question was peripheral blood, obtained 28 days after the second AZD1222 dose. The receptor set was obtained from an adult who received the AZD1222 COVID-19 vaccine. The CDR3 runs from the conserved cysteine through the conserved F or W. Each record gives: clone size, CDR3 length, J gene, D gene, V gene, CDR3 DNA, CDR3 protein. D genes are given only for firm matches. Size is stated for part of the rows, as once, few or many counts, or as a class when the clone is expanded.

abundance: .
len: 16
j_gene: TRBJ2-1
d_gene: .
v_gene: TRBV4-1
CDR3nt: TGCGCCAGCAGCCTCTTAATATTCGGGGATTACAATGAGCAGTTCTTC
CDR3aa: CASSLLIFGDYNEQFF

abundance: .
len: 14
j_gene: TRBJ2-3
d_gene: TRBD1
v_gene: TRBV9
CDR3nt: TGTGCCAGCAGCCTTGAGGGGGCCCGAGATACGCAGTATTTT
CDR3aa: CASSLEGARDTQYF

abundance: .
len: 20
j_gene: TRBJ2-3
d_gene: TRBD2
v_gene: TRBV4-3
CDR3nt: TGCGCCAGCAGCCAAGATTTCGGGCTAGCGGGGGAAGACCTCACAGATACGCAGTATTTT
CDR3aa: CASSQDFGLAGEDLTDTQYF

abundance: .
len: 14
j_gene: TRBJ1-1
d_gene: .
v_gene: TRBV11-2
CDR3nt: TGTGCCAGCAGTTTAGAGTACAGGGATGGTGAAGCTTTCTTT
CDR3aa: CASSLEYRDGEAFF

abundance: .
len: 15
j_gene: TRBJ1-1
d_gene: TRBD1
v_gene: TRBV27
CDR3nt: TGTGCCAGCAGACGGGACAGGGCGGTGAACACTGAAGCTTTCTTT
CDR3aa: CASRRDRAVNTEAFF

abundance: .
len: 15
j_gene: TRBJ1-6
d_gene: .
v_gene: TRBV27
CDR3nt: TGTGCCAGCGGAACAGGTAGCTCCTATAATTCACCCCTCCACTTT
CDR3aa: CASGTGSSYNSPLHF

abundance: .
len: 14
j_gene: TRBJ2-7
d_gene: .
v_gene: TRBV9
CDR3nt: TGTGCCAGCAGCCCAAACCCACTGGACTACGAGCAGTACTTC
CDR3aa: CASSPNPLDYEQYF

abundance: .
len: 14
j_gene: TRBJ1-3
d_gene: .
v_gene: TRBV7-2
CDR3nt: TGTGCCAGCAGCGGCAAGCCCTCTGGAAACACCATATATTTT
CDR3aa: CASSGKPSGNTIYF

abundance: .
len: 15
j_gene: TRBJ2-1
d_gene: TRBD2
v_gene: TRBV19
CDR3nt: TGTGCCAGTAGTATCACGGGGGGCTCCTACAATGAGCAGTTCTTC
CDR3aa: CASSITGGSYNEQFF

abundance: once
len: 14
j_gene: TRBJ2-1
d_gene: .
v_gene: TRBV4-3
CDR3nt: TGCGCCAGCAGCCAAGATCTCCCCGGTGGAGAGCAGTTCTTC
CDR3aa: CASSQDLPGGEQFF

abundance: .
len: 14
j_gene: TRBJ1-5
d_gene: .
v_gene: TRBV6-6
CDR3nt: TGTGCCAGCAGTTACGGGGAGAGCAATCAGCCCCAGCATTTT
CDR3aa: CASSYGESNQPQHF

abundance: .
len: 15
j_gene: TRBJ1-1
d_gene: .
v_gene: TRBV5-1
CDR3nt: TGCGCCAGCAGCTTGGCCAGAACAGGGAACACTGAAGCTTTCTTT
CDR3aa: CASSLARTGNTEAFF

abundance: few
len: 16
j_gene: TRBJ2-1
d_gene: .
v_gene: TRBV6-5
CDR3nt: TGTGCCAGCAGTTACTCGGAAGAGACGTCCTACAATGAGCAGTTCTTC
CDR3aa: CASSYSEETSYNEQFF

abundance: once
len: 15
j_gene: TRBJ1-2
d_gene: .
v_gene: TRBV6-4
CDR3nt: TGTGCCAGCAGTGACTCAGGCAGGGTTAACTATGGCTACACCTTC
CDR3aa: CASSDSGRVNYGYTF

abundance: .
len: 14
j_gene: TRBJ1-3
d_gene: .
v_gene: TRBV7-2
CDR3nt: TGTGCCAGTGAATCAGGGACCTCTGGAAACACCATATATTTT
CDR3aa: CASESGTSGNTIYF

abundance: .
len: 14
j_gene: TRBJ1-4
d_gene: .
v_gene: TRBV9
CDR3nt: TGTGCCAGCAGCGTAGGGCAGGGCTCGGAAAAACTGTTTTTT
CDR3aa: CASSVGQGSEKLFF

abundance: .
len: 13
j_gene: TRBJ2-5
d_gene: .
v_gene: TRBV9
CDR3nt: TGTGCCAGCAGCGTAAGTCAGCAAGAGACCCAGTACTTC
CDR3aa: CASSVSQQETQYF

abundance: .
len: 13
j_gene: TRBJ1-5
d_gene: .
v_gene: TRBV10-3
CDR3nt: TGTGCCATCAAGGAGGGTAGCAATCAGCCCCAGCATTTT
CDR3aa: CAIKEGSNQPQHF

abundance: .
len: 20
j_gene: TRBJ2-6
d_gene: TRBD1
v_gene: TRBV15
CDR3nt: TGTGCCACCAGCAGAGATAGGACAGGGGGCTACGGGGCCTGGGCCAACGTCCTGACTTTC
CDR3aa: CATSRDRTGGYGAWANVLTF

abundance: .
len: 16
j_gene: TRBJ2-1
d_gene: TRBD1
v_gene: TRBV9
CDR3nt: TGTGCCAGCAGCCCCAGGGGGAAAGGCTCCTACAATGAGCAGTTCTTC
CDR3aa: CASSPRGKGSYNEQFF

abundance: .
len: 14
j_gene: TRBJ1-4
d_gene: .
v_gene: TRBV28
CDR3nt: TGTGCCAGCGGGGGTCCCCTCGGGAATGAAAAACTGTTTTTT
CDR3aa: CASGGPLGNEKLFF

abundance: .
len: 16
j_gene: TRBJ2-1
d_gene: .
v_gene: TRBV7-2
CDR3nt: TGTGCCAGCAGCTTAGTGGCAGGAAGCTCCTACAATGAGCAGTTCTTC
CDR3aa: CASSLVAGSSYNEQFF

abundance: .
len: 13
j_gene: TRBJ1-6
d_gene: .
v_gene: TRBV2
CDR3nt: TGTGCCAGCAGTGAAAATCGAAATTCACCCCTCCACTTT
CDR3aa: CASSENRNSPLHF

abundance: few
len: 15
j_gene: TRBJ2-1
d_gene: .
v_gene: TRBV7-9
CDR3nt: TGTGCCAGCAGCCAGGACCGGGACACTTACAATGAGCAGTTCTTC
CDR3aa: CASSQDRDTYNEQFF

abundance: .
len: 12
j_gene: TRBJ1-4
d_gene: .
v_gene: TRBV5-6
CDR3nt: TGTGCCAGCAGCGTACCAGAAGGAAAACTGTTTTTT
CDR3aa: CASSVPEGKLFF

abundance: .
len: 16
j_gene: TRBJ2-2
d_gene: .
v_gene: TRBV7-2
CDR3nt: TGTGCCAGCAGCCCGACCCGGACCCGAGGGACCGGGGAGCTGTTTTTT
CDR3aa: CASSPTRTRGTGELFF

abundance: .
len: 12
j_gene: TRBJ1-1
d_gene: TRBD1
v_gene: TRBV6-5
CDR3nt: TGTGCCACTTCGACAGGGTACACTGAAGCTTTCTTT
CDR3aa: CATSTGYTEAFF

abundance: once
len: 13
j_gene: TRBJ2-7
d_gene: TRBD2
v_gene: TRBV13
CDR3nt: TGTGCCAGCAGCCTAGGGTCGGGGGGCGAGCAGTACTTC
CDR3aa: CASSLGSGGEQYF

abundance: .
len: 13
j_gene: TRBJ1-2
d_gene: .
v_gene: TRBV6-5
CDR3nt: TGTGCCAGCAGCCCAGAGGGAGCCTATGGCTACACCTTC
CDR3aa: CASSPEGAYGYTF

abundance: .
len: 15
j_gene: TRBJ2-1
d_gene: .
v_gene: TRBV4-3
CDR3nt: TGCGCCAGCAGCCAAGCGGACACGACCTACAATGAGCAGTTCTTC
CDR3aa: CASSQADTTYNEQFF

abundance: .
len: 16
j_gene: TRBJ1-5
d_gene: .
v_gene: TRBV6-1
CDR3nt: TGTGCCAGCAGTGGTCTGGGTCGGGCCGGCAATCAGCCCCAGCATTTT
CDR3aa: CASSGLGRAGNQPQHF

abundance: .
len: 16
j_gene: TRBJ2-3
d_gene: TRBD2
v_gene: TRBV10-3
CDR3nt: TGTGCCATCAGAACCTTAGCGGGAGGTAGCACAGATACGCAGTATTTT
CDR3aa: CAIRTLAGGSTDTQYF

abundance: once
len: 16
j_gene: TRBJ1-4
d_gene: .
v_gene: TRBV19
CDR3nt: TGTGCCAGTAGGGTGGTCGGCCTGAAGGGAAATGAAAAACTGTTTTTT
CDR3aa: CASRVVGLKGNEKLFF

abundance: .
len: 14
j_gene: TRBJ1-2
d_gene: .
v_gene: TRBV30
CDR3nt: TGTGCCTGGAGAAGCATGAAAGTCGCCTATGGCTACACCTTC
CDR3aa: CAWRSMKVAYGYTF

abundance: .
len: 14
j_gene: TRBJ1-1
d_gene: .
v_gene: TRBV7-2
CDR3nt: TGTGCCAGCAGCCCTTACAGGATGAACACTGAAGCTTTCTTT
CDR3aa: CASSPYRMNTEAFF

abundance: .
len: 17
j_gene: TRBJ2-7
d_gene: TRBD2
v_gene: TRBV7-9
CDR3nt: TGTGCCAGCAGCCTCCGGACTAGCGGGGGCCACTCCTACGAGCAGTACTTC
CDR3aa: CASSLRTSGGHSYEQYF

abundance: .
len: 16
j_gene: TRBJ2-2
d_gene: TRBD2
v_gene: TRBV5-4
CDR3nt: TGTGCCAGCGAAAAGGCTAGCGGGGGGGCCACCGGGGAGCTGTTTTTT
CDR3aa: CASEKASGGATGELFF

abundance: .
len: 15
j_gene: TRBJ2-2
d_gene: .
v_gene: TRBV18
CDR3nt: TGTGCCAGCTCACCAGTGGGAGGACACACCGGGGAGCTGTTTTTT
CDR3aa: CASSPVGGHTGELFF

abundance: .
len: 14
j_gene: TRBJ1-1
d_gene: .
v_gene: TRBV19
CDR3nt: TGTGCCAGTAGTTTTTGGCAGAAGAACACTGAAGCTTTCTTT
CDR3aa: CASSFWQKNTEAFF

abundance: .
len: 14
j_gene: TRBJ1-2
d_gene: TRBD1
v_gene: TRBV30
CDR3nt: TGTGCCTGGAGCGCGACAGGGACTGGCTATGGCTACACCTTC
CDR3aa: CAWSATGTGYGYTF

abundance: .
len: 14
j_gene: TRBJ2-2
d_gene: .
v_gene: TRBV4-2
CDR3nt: TGTGCCAGCAGCCAACGGGGCAGGACCGGGGAGCTGTTTTTT
CDR3aa: CASSQRGRTGELFF

abundance: .
len: 14
j_gene: TRBJ1-2
d_gene: .
v_gene: TRBV7-8
CDR3nt: TGTGCCAGCAGCCCAATCCTGACCGGGTCAGGCTACACCTTC
CDR3aa: CASSPILTGSGYTF

abundance: .
len: 16
j_gene: TRBJ2-3
d_gene: .
v_gene: TRBV19
CDR3nt: TGTGCCAGTAGTTACCGGGGGGCGGGGGCCACAGATACGCAGTATTTT
CDR3aa: CASSYRGAGATDTQYF

abundance: .
len: 14
j_gene: TRBJ1-1
d_gene: .
v_gene: TRBV11-2
CDR3nt: TGTGCCAGCAGCCGGACAGCACCCGTGGTAGAAGCTTTCTTT
CDR3aa: CASSRTAPVVEAFF

abundance: once
len: 15
j_gene: TRBJ1-1
d_gene: .
v_gene: TRBV10-3
CDR3nt: TGTGCCATCAGTGCAGTGGGGGATTTGGGCACTGAAGCTTTCTTT
CDR3aa: CAISAVGDLGTEAFF

abundance: .
len: 13
j_gene: TRBJ1-2
d_gene: .
v_gene: TRBV4-3
CDR3nt: TGCGCCAGCAGCCACGGACAACGATATGGCTACACCTTC
CDR3aa: CASSHGQRYGYTF

abundance: .
len: 14
j_gene: TRBJ1-4
d_gene: .
v_gene: TRBV10-2
CDR3nt: TGCGCCAGCAAAGGGGGGACGGGGAATGAAAAACTGTTTTTT
CDR3aa: CASKGGTGNEKLFF

abundance: few
len: 13
j_gene: TRBJ1-2
d_gene: TRBD1
v_gene: TRBV2
CDR3nt: TGTGCCACCGAAAGGACAGGGACACATGGCTACACCTTC
CDR3aa: CATERTGTHGYTF

abundance: .
len: 13
j_gene: TRBJ1-5
d_gene: .
v_gene: TRBV7-3
CDR3nt: TGTGCCAGCAGCCCCGGGGTAAATCAGCCCCAGCATTTT
CDR3aa: CASSPGVNQPQHF

abundance: .
len: 19
j_gene: TRBJ2-1
d_gene: TRBD2
v_gene: TRBV18
CDR3nt: TGTGCCAGCTCACCGGGACTAGCGGGGGGGCGTTGGTTGGCCGATGAGCAGTTCTTC
CDR3aa: CASSPGLAGGRWLADEQFF

abundance: once
len: 13
j_gene: TRBJ2-1
d_gene: TRBD2
v_gene: TRBV25-1
CDR3nt: TGTGCCAGCAGTGCCTTGACTAGCGGGAGTATCCTCTTC
CDR3aa: CASSALTSGSILF

abundance: once
len: 14
j_gene: TRBJ1-1
d_gene: .
v_gene: TRBV4-2
CDR3nt: TGTGCCAGCAGCCAAGCGGGAGCGAACACTGAAGCTTTCTTT
CDR3aa: CASSQAGANTEAFF

abundance: .
len: 14
j_gene: TRBJ1-2
d_gene: .
v_gene: TRBV25-1
CDR3nt: TGTGCCAGCAGTGACAGGGGTAGTAACTATGGCTACACCTTC
CDR3aa: CASSDRGSNYGYTF

abundance: .
len: 13
j_gene: TRBJ1-2
d_gene: .
v_gene: TRBV7-2
CDR3nt: TGTGCCAGCAGCTTAGTACAGGGCGATGGCTACACCTTC
CDR3aa: CASSLVQGDGYTF

abundance: few
len: 13
j_gene: TRBJ1-6
d_gene: .
v_gene: TRBV6-5
CDR3nt: TGTGCCAGCACCTACAGTCTTAATTCACCCCTCCACTTT
CDR3aa: CASTYSLNSPLHF

abundance: .
len: 18
j_gene: TRBJ2-7
d_gene: TRBD1
v_gene: TRBV2
CDR3nt: TGTGCCAGCACACTCTACACCCAGGCTACAGGGGGCGACTACGAGCAGTACTTC
CDR3aa: CASTLYTQATGGDYEQYF

abundance: .
len: 12
j_gene: TRBJ2-7
d_gene: .
v_gene: TRBV30
CDR3nt: TGTGCCTGGAGGAAGGGTACTTACGAGCAGTACTTC
CDR3aa: CAWRKGTYEQYF

abundance: .
len: 13
j_gene: TRBJ2-7
d_gene: .
v_gene: TRBV7-7
CDR3nt: TGTGCTAGCAGCTTAGCTTGGCAGGCCGAGCAGTACTTC
CDR3aa: CASSLAWQAEQYF

abundance: .
len: 15
j_gene: TRBJ1-1
d_gene: .
v_gene: TRBV19
CDR3nt: TGTGCCAGTAGTATGCACGTCGAATTGAACACTGAAGCTTTCTTT
CDR3aa: CASSMHVELNTEAFF